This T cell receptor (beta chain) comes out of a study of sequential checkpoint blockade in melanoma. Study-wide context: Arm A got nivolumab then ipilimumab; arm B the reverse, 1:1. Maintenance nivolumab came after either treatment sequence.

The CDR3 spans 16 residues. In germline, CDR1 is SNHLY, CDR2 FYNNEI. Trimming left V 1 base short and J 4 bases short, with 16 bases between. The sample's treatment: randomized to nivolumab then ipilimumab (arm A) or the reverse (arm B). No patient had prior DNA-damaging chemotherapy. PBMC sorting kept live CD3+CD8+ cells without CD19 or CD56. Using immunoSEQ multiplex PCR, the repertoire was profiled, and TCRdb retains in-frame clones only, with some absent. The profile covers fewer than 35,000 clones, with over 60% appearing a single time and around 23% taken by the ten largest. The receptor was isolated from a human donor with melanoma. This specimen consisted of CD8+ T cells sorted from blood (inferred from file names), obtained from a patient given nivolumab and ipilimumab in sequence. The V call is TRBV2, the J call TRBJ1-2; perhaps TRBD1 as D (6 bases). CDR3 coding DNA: TGTGCCAGCAGTGAAGTCTGGGGGCGCGACGGCTATGGCTACACCTTC. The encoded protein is CASSEVWGRDGYGYTF.